This is a list of T cell receptor beta chains from one sample in a study of T cells in Graves' hyperthyroidism and ophthalmopathy. One entry per CDR3 protein, called by TCRdb with MiXCR from the multiplex PCR reads. The repertoire holds some 570,000 distinct CDR3 sequences, with approximately 17% as singletons. Sequenced: blood. The receptors here all came from a woman aged 18-29 years with Graves' ophthalmopathy. Both conserved end residues are part of each CDR3. D genes are given only for firm matches. The size of a clone is reported for some rows only, either as once, few or many, or as a class for expanded clones.

j_call | clone_size | v_call | d_call | cdr3_aa | cdr3_nt
TRBJ1-5 | - | TRBV5-8 | - | CASSLAGTRKSPQHF | TGTGCCAGCAGCTTGGCCGGGACTCGCAAGTCGCCCCAGCATTTT
TRBJ1-1 | - | TRBV14 | - | CASSQVVASWLFF | TGTGCCAGCAGCCAAGTGGTCGCCAGTTGGTTATTCTTT
TRBJ1-2 | - | TRBV19 | TRBD1 | CATRQGGSYGYTF | TGTGCCACCCGACAGGGCGGAAGCTATGGCTACACCTTC
TRBJ2-7 | many | TRBV30 | TRBD2 | CAWSVPGSGDHEQYF | TGTGCCTGGAGTGTACCTGGTAGCGGGGACCACGAGCAGTACTTC
TRBJ1-2 | many | TRBV18 | - | CASSPQGYYGYTF | TGTGCCAGCTCACCACAGGGTTACTATGGCTACACCTTC
TRBJ2-3 | many | TRBV2 | - | CASSQTGRSTDTQYF | TGTGCCAGCAGTCAGACAGGGAGGAGCACAGATACGCAGTATTTT
TRBJ1-5 | many | TRBV6-1 | - | CASSSQYSNQPQHF | TGTGCCAGCAGTTCCCAGTATAGCAATCAGCCCCAGCATTTT
TRBJ1-2 | - | TRBV7-2 | - | CASSLQDRSYGYTF | TGTGCCAGCAGCTTACAGGACAGAAGCTATGGCTACACCTTC
TRBJ2-3 | - | TRBV19 | TRBD2 | CASSLGLAGGATDTQYF | TGTGCCAGTAGTCTGGGACTAGCGGGGGGAGCGACAGATACGCAGTATTTT
TRBJ1-1 | few | TRBV6-2/TRBV6-3 | - | CASSSGRIHTEAFF | TGTGCCAGCAGTTCAGGACGCATACATACTGAAGCTTTCTTT
TRBJ2-3 | many | TRBV6-1 | - | CASSEVVLSGADTQYF | TGTGCCAGCAGTGAAGTTGTCTTAAGTGGGGCAGATACGCAGTATTTT
TRBJ2-7 | many | TRBV28 | - | CASRSRLGSSYEQYF | TGTGCCAGCAGAAGTAGACTGGGGTCCTCCTACGAGCAGTACTTC
TRBJ1-2 | few | TRBV6-1 | TRBD1 | CASTGGQTIIPHGYTF | TGTGCCAGCACCGGGGGACAGACTATTATCCCCCATGGCTACACCTTC
TRBJ1-6 | many | TRBV5-1 | - | CASSLDQGGGSPLHF | TGCGCCAGCAGCTTGGACCAGGGAGGGGGTTCACCCCTCCACTTT
TRBJ2-1 | many | TRBV7-6 | - | CASSLLSRSRGEQFF | TGTGCCAGCAGCTTATTATCTAGGTCCAGGGGTGAGCAGTTCTTC
TRBJ2-1 | - | TRBV20-1 | TRBD1 | CSAQRQGANYNEQFF | TGCAGTGCCCAACGACAGGGGGCTAATTACAATGAGCAGTTCTTC
TRBJ2-3 | many | TRBV9 | - | CASSSSLSSTDTQYF | TGTGCCAGCAGCTCCTCCTTGTCTAGCACAGATACGCAGTATTTT
TRBJ1-6 | few | TRBV6-1 | - | CASSEAGRGSYNSPLHF | TGTGCCAGCAGTGAAGCTGGAAGGGGCTCCTATAATTCACCCCTCCACTTT
TRBJ1-1 | many | TRBV27 | - | CASSLSGATGRTEAFF | TGTGCCAGCAGTTTATCGGGGGCTACCGGCCGCACTGAAGCTTTCTTT
TRBJ2-3 | many | TRBV27 | - | CASGGAVTDTQYF | TGTGCCAGCGGGGGGGCGGTCACAGATACGCAGTATTTT
TRBJ2-7 | - | TRBV7-2 | TRBD2 | CASSSVAGLSYEQYF | TGTGCCAGCAGTTCAGTAGCGGGTCTCTCCTACGAGCAGTACTTC
TRBJ1-5 | many | TRBV18 | - | CASSPSPPGGNQPQHF | TGTGCCAGCTCACCTTCCCCTCCCGGAGGCAATCAGCCCCAGCATTTT
TRBJ1-4 | - | TRBV12-3/TRBV12-4 | - | CASSSGRINEKLFF | TGTGCCAGCAGTTCGGGACGGATAAATGAAAAACTGTTTTTT
TRBJ1-2 | many | TRBV2 | TRBD1 | CASSEFEGADGYTF | TGTGCCAGCAGTGAATTCGAGGGGGCGGATGGCTACACCTTC
TRBJ1-3 | few | TRBV30 | - | CAWAGPDSGNTIYF | TGTGCCTGGGCCGGGCCCGACTCTGGAAACACCATATATTTT
TRBJ1-1 | many | TRBV10-3 | - | CAISESSPGDAQNTEAFF | TGTGCCATCAGTGAGAGTTCCCCAGGGGACGCTCAGAACACTGAAGCTTTCTTT
TRBJ2-2 | many | TRBV11-3 | - | CASSLVGGGTGELFF | TGTGCCAGCAGCTTAGTGGGAGGTGGCACCGGGGAGCTGTTTTTT
TRBJ2-5 | few | TRBV4-3 | TRBD2 | CASSQDLALAGTSETQYF | TGCGCCAGCAGCCAAGATCTCGCACTAGCGGGAACCTCCGAGACCCAGTACTTC
TRBJ2-3 | many | TRBV27 | - | CASSLSQSTDTQYF | TGTGCCAGCAGTTTATCGCAGAGCACAGATACGCAGTATTTT
TRBJ2-1 | many | TRBV3-1 | - | CASSIERVPTVAINEQFF | TGTGCCAGCAGCATAGAGCGTGTTCCTACAGTTGCAATAAATGAGCAGTTCTTC
TRBJ2-1 | few | TRBV27 | - | CASSLPGREQFF | TGTGCCAGCAGTTTACCAGGCAGGGAGCAGTTCTTC
TRBJ1-4 | - | TRBV20-1 | - | CSASLGEKLFF | TGCAGTGCTAGTTTAGGGGAAAAACTGTTTTTT
TRBJ2-3 | - | TRBV28 | - | CASRSSTDTQYF | TGTGCCAGCAGGTCGAGCACAGATACGCAGTATTTT
TRBJ2-1 | many | TRBV20-1 | - | CSARDLALSYNEQFF | TGCAGTGCTAGAGACCTAGCTCTCTCCTACAATGAGCAGTTCTTC
TRBJ2-2 | many | TRBV2 | - | CASSEGSGGLYTGELFF | TGTGCCAGCAGTGAAGGGTCTGGCGGACTCTACACCGGGGAGCTGTTTTTT
TRBJ2-7 | many | TRBV12-3/TRBV12-4 | - | CASSLLASSYEQYF | TGTGCCAGCAGTTTATTAGCCAGCTCCTACGAGCAGTACTTC
TRBJ1-1 | - | TRBV27 | - | CASSLRQGTGAFF | TGTGCCAGCAGTTTACGTCAGGGGACCGGAGCTTTCTTT
TRBJ2-1 | - | TRBV7-6 | TRBD2 | CASSLISLRDYSYNEQFF | TGTGCCAGCAGCTTAATAAGTCTACGGGACTACTCCTACAATGAGCAGTTCTTC
TRBJ2-1 | many | TRBV27 | - | CASMPSDYNEQFF | TGTGCCAGCATGCCTAGCGATTACAATGAGCAGTTCTTC
TRBJ1-3 | many | TRBV28 | TRBD1 | CASSYGTGVSSGNTIYF | TGTGCCAGCAGTTACGGGACAGGGGTCTCCTCTGGAAACACCATATATTTT
TRBJ1-4 | many | TRBV28 | - | CASTWSTNEKLFF | TGTGCCAGCACTTGGTCAACTAATGAAAAACTGTTTTTT
TRBJ2-7 | few | TRBV6-1 | TRBD1 | CASREGTGVMYEQYF | TGTGCCAGCAGGGAAGGGACAGGGGTTATGTACGAGCAGTACTTC
TRBJ1-1 | - | TRBV19 | - | CASSRTVMNTEAFF | TGTGCCAGTAGTAGGACAGTCATGAACACTGAAGCTTTCTTT
TRBJ2-1 | many | TRBV28 | TRBD2 | CAGGLAGVGNEQFF | TGTGCCGGGGGACTAGCGGGAGTGGGTAATGAGCAGTTCTTC
TRBJ1-1 | many | TRBV2 | TRBD1 | CASSGPRERGPSVNTEAFF | TGTGCCAGCAGCGGCCCGAGAGAGAGGGGGCCTAGTGTGAACACTGAAGCTTTCTTT
TRBJ1-5 | many | TRBV20-1 | TRBD1 | CSARRQGAWQPQHF | TGCAGTGCTAGGCGACAGGGGGCTTGGCAGCCCCAGCATTTT
TRBJ2-5 | - | TRBV7-9 | TRBD1 | CASSLPDRGLQETQYF | TGTGCCAGCAGCTTACCGGACAGGGGGTTGCAAGAGACCCAGTACTTC